This T cell receptor (beta chain) was observed in a study of blood T cell repertoires in COVID-19 (dated by TCRdb to about 2020). About the study as a whole: The collaborator samples originated in the United States, Italy and Spain and spanned the acute and convalescent phases of COVID-19. The material from the prospective study consisted of cDNA or gDNA derived from T cells, B-cell-depleted T cells, or PBMCs. The repertoires were released in a freely available public database meant as a resource for research on the immune response to SARS-CoV-2. The sample metadata nearly always contained a de-identified subject ID, COVID-19 status, age in years and sex. The samples were drawn from two sources: the first 160 participants of the ongoing ImmuneRACE study, and about 1,300 subjects contributed by 6 global collaborators. Where available, HLA class I and class II types were taken from metadata supplied by the sample provider and were not determined by assay-based typing. The dataset comprised deeply sampled blood TCRbeta repertoires from subjects exposed to, actively infected with, or recovered from COVID-19.

TCRbeta CDR3 regions were amplified from genomic DNA by means of the immunoSEQ Assay, a bias-controlled multiplex PCR. The original methods were these. Within the assay, amplification of reference gene primers was used to estimate how many nucleated cells each sample contained. Sequence reads were collapsed and filtered to measure the absolute abundance of every unique TCRbeta CDR3 rearrangement. For each sample, productive Simpson clonality was calculated by taking the square root of Simpson's diversity index across productive rearrangements. This immuneACCESS table, as held by TCRdb, lists in-frame sequences with V and J called but not all clones. Of the missing ones, under half trace to an unresolved V gene in checked studies; the others have no known cause. V and J calls plus clone size are reproduced from that table; the DNA served to infer D and trimming. This sample is represented by approximately 340,000 clones; over 70% of them were singletons. The top ten constitute about 3% of the sample.

Collaborating institutions collected whole blood in K2EDTA tubes following their own protocols. For TCRbeta analysis, collaborator samples were shipped as frozen whole blood, as isolated PBMCs, or as DNA extracted from either sample type. What the research found in general, with its limitations: The quantity of clinical and demographic metadata differed by source and by participant and was supplied without curation.

As regards this clone: Its antigen is not yet known. Qualities for individual bases were not recorded, and no much larger clone is one base off.

The germline V end is reduced by 11 bases and the J end by 3 bases; junction bases left unmatched: 16. From cysteine to phenylalanine, the CDR3 is 16 amino acids long. The retained sequence is limited to the CDR3, 48 bases, with the frame set at the first base. According to the germline V gene (reference sequence), CDR1 reads WNHNN and CDR2 reads SYGVQD. Sequencing input: peripheral blood. The chain uses TRBV10-1 and TRBJ2-3; 8 bases in the junction line up with TRBD2. This receptor was taken from a man under 40 with active or convalescent COVID-19. This receptor carries the CDR3 CARGGRGALATDTQYF. The sequenced DNA is TGCGCCCGCGGAGGGCGGGGGGCCCTAGCGACAGATACGCAGTATTTT.